What follows describes a single T cell receptor (beta chain). The antigen it binds to is not known. No per-base quality is available; no much larger clone lies one base away. The data stem from a study of blood T cell repertoires in COVID-19 (dated by TCRdb to between 2020 and 2021). About the study as a whole: Samples from collaborators originated in the United States, Italy and Spain and spanned both the acute and convalescent phases of COVID-19. The prospective study material was composed of cDNA or gDNA derived from T cells, B-cell-depleted T cells, or PBMCs. The dataset comprised deeply sampled blood TCRbeta repertoires from subjects exposed to, actively infected with, or recovered from COVID-19. The repertoires were released in a freely available public database meant as a resource for research on the immune response to SARS-CoV-2. Samples were obtained from the ongoing ImmuneRACE study (first 160 participants) and from about 1,300 subjects provided by 6 global collaborators. A de-identified subject ID, COVID-19 status, age in years and sex were almost always included in the sample metadata. Where available, HLA class I and class II types were taken from metadata supplied by the sample provider and were not determined by assay-based typing. Summary of the overall study and its limitations: Clinical and demographic metadata were provided uncurated, with the amount varying by source and participant.

The germline V gene provides CDR1 SGDLS and CDR2 YYNGEE. V loses 4 bases at its end and J loses 5 bases; junction bases beyond the gene matches: 8. The CDR3 goes from the cysteine to the phenylalanine over 14 residues. The DNA shown is the 42-base CDR3, in frame from base 1. One collaborating source in Seattle enrolled patients while the patients were actively infected and followed the patients over time throughout the course of disease. Whole blood was collected in K2EDTA tubes by collaborating institutions according to the institutions' own protocols. For TCRbeta analysis, collaborator samples were shipped as frozen whole blood, as isolated PBMCs, or as DNA extracted from either sample type. TCRbeta CDR3 regions were amplified from genomic DNA using the immunoSEQ Assay, a bias-controlled multiplex PCR. The source study handled its data this way. Nucleated cell counts per sample were estimated from amplification of reference gene primers within the assay. Sequence reads were collapsed and filtered to measure the absolute abundance of every unique TCRbeta CDR3 rearrangement. For each sample, productive Simpson clonality was calculated as the square root of Simpson's diversity index over productive rearrangements. This is the immuneACCESS table as TCRdb keeps it, with only in-frame sequences that have V and J called. A part of the clones is gone; compared with another copy, unresolved V genes explain less than half, and the rest is unexplained. The DNA was the basis for D and trimming; V, J and clone size are from that table. In all, the sample holds more than 300,000 clones, and 90% of those were seen once. The top ten constitute under 1.1% of the sample.

Sequencing was performed on peripheral blood. The TCR originated in a middle-aged woman with COVID-19, enrolled during active disease. This chain joins TRBV9 to TRBJ1-1; TRBD1 agrees with 7 junctional bases. The CDR3 protein is CASSSQGSWTEAFF. Read as DNA, the sequence is TGTGCCAGCAGCTCACAGGGGAGTTGGACTGAAGCTTTCTTT.